This T cell receptor beta chain comes out of a study of shared clonotypes between healthy human individuals. Notes on the study in general: Relative to memory subsets, naive subsets generally showed larger estimated richness.

As regards this clone: Its antigen is not identified.

Into CD45RA+ naive and CD45RA-negative memory subsets, the CD4+ cells were split. The protocol was immunoSEQ multiplex PCR, while the TCRdb copy is restricted to in-frame clones and leaves out a portion. The profile shows 2,500,000 or so clones, around 94% of them singletons. Germline loops: CDR1 LNHDA, CDR2 SQIVND (reference sequence). The CDR3 has 15 residues. V was clipped by 3 bases and J by 0 bases; unmatched bases: 5. This clonotype originated in a man between 18 and 35 years old in good health. The rearrangement joins TRBV19 to TRBJ2-7, with 7 bases that match TRBD1. Sequencing was performed on naive CD4+ T cells sorted from blood. Sample subset: CD45RA+ positively selected. The CDR3 sequence is CASSITWDSSYEQYF. As DNA, the CDR3 is TGTGCCAGTAGTATTACCTGGGACAGCTCCTACGAGCAGTACTTC.